This T cell receptor (beta chain) was recorded in a study of monozygotic twins with inflammatory bowel disease (dated by TCRdb to about 2019). For the wider study: A total of approximately 28 monozygotic twin pairs were included in the full study, comprising nine German pairs (four IBD-concordant, five IBD-discordant) and 19 IBD-discordant Danish pairs. The search for disease-associated traits relied mainly on comparing IBD patients with their genetically identical healthy co-twins within discordant pairs. Each individual had, on average, about 151 000 unique TCRalpha sequences and 181 000 unique TCRbeta sequences available for analysis.

Overall study outcomes, separate from this receptor: The analysis was unable to tell apart different T cell subtypes. Compared with healthy twins, IBD patients shared fewer clonotypes with other individuals, and the difference was most pronounced in patients with signs of disease activity. No difference in repertoire similarity was observed between concordant and discordant twins, possibly owing to limited statistical power. No single strong signal or clonotype linked to IBD turned up in the results, so the idea that one exists was not supported. A decrease in TCRbeta repertoire diversity, as measured by inverse Simpson index, was observed in IBD patients compared with their healthy co-twins. Background noise and inter-individual variability may have been introduced into the repertoires by the differing immunosuppressive treatments among patients.

A word on this clonotype: Its binding antigen is unknown.

The library was prepared using 5' RACE. The input for every TCR library was 3,500 to 4,000 ng of total RNA. cDNA was synthesized with SMARTScribe reverse transcriptase in eight separate reactions per sample. During cDNA synthesis, template switching introduced unique molecular identifiers that contained a 6-nucleotide sample barcode. TCRalpha and TCRbeta cDNA was amplified by two nested PCRs of roughly 16 and 10 cycles, with bead purification after each PCR. Before amplification, cDNA was treated with uracil DNA-glycosylase and purified using the QIAquick PCR purification kit. The second PCR added Illumina TruSeq-compatible adapters along with sample-specific barcodes. Library quality and concentration were checked on TapeStation and Qubit, and libraries were pooled at around 4.7 ng each. Sequencing of pooled libraries was carried out on an Illumina HiSeq2500 single-index Rapid Run using 2 x 100 bp reads and custom sequencing primers. The study's processing was this. UMI-based consensus assembly with MiGEC version 1.2.6 was used to correct PCR and sequencing errors. V(D)J alignment, clonotype assembly and CDR3 extraction were performed with MiXCR version 2.1.1. To normalise gene usage, clonotype sharing and MAIT/NKT TCR abundance, the top 1000, 10 000 and 20 000 clonotypes in each sample were analysed. Diversity was computed as the inverse Simpson index with the vegan R package after downsampling to 27 000 UMIs. Paired Mann-Whitney U tests were applied to discordant twin pairs, and Benjamini-Hochberg correction was used for multiple testing. TCRdb reprocessed the reads, so every CDR3 protein sequence counts as one entry and DNA is not shown. The V and J calls here are based on TCRdb, not the publication. The sample has 400,000 to 500,000 distinct CDR3 sequences on record. Approximately 2.3% of the sample is held by the ten biggest clonotypes.

From each donor, an approximately 2.7 ml peripheral blood sample was collected into PAXgene tubes and kept at -80 degrees C. Without any T cell sorting, total RNA was extracted from whole blood using the PAXgene blood miRNA kit on an automated QIAcube. Peripheral blood from monozygotic twin pairs who were concordant or discordant for inflammatory bowel disease underwent deep TCRalpha and TCRbeta repertoire profiling using unique molecular barcoding. Smoking habits were recorded for all twin pairs, with individuals classified as current, former or never smokers. CDR1 and CDR2 are drawn from the germline V gene (reference sequence): MNHEY, SMNVEV. The CDR3 sequence holds 15 residues, the cysteine and phenylalanine included. No coding sequence is recorded.

Sequenced sample: blood. The sequence links TRBV27 to TRBJ2-7; there is no DNA to check the TCRdb D call of TRBD1. This receptor was identified in a human donor with ulcerative colitis or Crohn's disease, or a healthy co-twin of an affected twin (not recorded which). The CDR3 amino acid sequence is: CASSSRRTVSYEQYF.